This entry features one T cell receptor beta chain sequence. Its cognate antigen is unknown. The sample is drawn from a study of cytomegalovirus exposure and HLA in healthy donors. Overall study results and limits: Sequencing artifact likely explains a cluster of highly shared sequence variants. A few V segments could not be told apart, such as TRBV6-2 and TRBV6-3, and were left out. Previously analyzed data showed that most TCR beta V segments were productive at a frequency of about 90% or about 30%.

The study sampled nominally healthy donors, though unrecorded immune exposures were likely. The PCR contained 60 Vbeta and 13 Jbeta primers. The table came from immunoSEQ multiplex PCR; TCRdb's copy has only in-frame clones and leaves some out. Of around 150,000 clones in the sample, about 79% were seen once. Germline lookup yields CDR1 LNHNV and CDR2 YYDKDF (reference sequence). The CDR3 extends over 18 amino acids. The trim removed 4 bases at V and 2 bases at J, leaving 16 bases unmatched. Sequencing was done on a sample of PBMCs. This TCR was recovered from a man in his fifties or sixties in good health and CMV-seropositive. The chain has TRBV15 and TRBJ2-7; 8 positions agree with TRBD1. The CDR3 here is CATSIEGQGTGYTYEQYV. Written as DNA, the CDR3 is TGTGCCACCAGCATTGAGGGTCAGGGGACAGGATACACCTACGAGCAGTACGTC.